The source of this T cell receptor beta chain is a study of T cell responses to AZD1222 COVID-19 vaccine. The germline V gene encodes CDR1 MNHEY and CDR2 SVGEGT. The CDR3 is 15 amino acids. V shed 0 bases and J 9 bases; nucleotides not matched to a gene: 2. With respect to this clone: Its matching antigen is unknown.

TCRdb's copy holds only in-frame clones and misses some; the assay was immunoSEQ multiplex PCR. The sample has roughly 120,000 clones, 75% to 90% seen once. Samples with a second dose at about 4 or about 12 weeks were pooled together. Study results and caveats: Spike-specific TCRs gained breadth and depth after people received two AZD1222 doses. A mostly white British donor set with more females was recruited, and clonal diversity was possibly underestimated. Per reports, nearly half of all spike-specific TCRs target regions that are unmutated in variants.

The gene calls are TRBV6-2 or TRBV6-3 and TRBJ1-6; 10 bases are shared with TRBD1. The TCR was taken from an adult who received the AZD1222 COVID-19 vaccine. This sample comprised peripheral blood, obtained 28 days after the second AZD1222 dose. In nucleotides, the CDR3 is TGTGCCAGCAGTTACTCCGGACAGGGGGGTTCACCCCTCCACTTT. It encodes CASSYSGQGGSPLHF.